Each of the 9 T cell receptor beta chains below was sequenced from the same sample in a study of cytomegalovirus exposure and HLA in healthy donors. The PCR was carried out with 60 Vbeta primers and 13 Jbeta primers. Measured with immunoSEQ multiplex PCR; TCRdb has only the in-frame clones, and not every one. The sample has around 140,000 clones, approximately 77% seen once; the top ten hold 0.8% to 0.95%. The specimen sequenced was PBMCs. All receptors derive from a woman aged 55-70 years in good health and CMV-seronegative.

The CDR3 is CASSRSTRTSGGTNTGELFF. DNA of the CDR3: TGCGCCAGCAGCCGAAGCACCCGGACTAGCGGGGGGACGAACACCGGGGAGCTGTTTTTT. The rearrangement uses TRBV4-1 and TRBJ2-2; 14 positions match TRBD2. The CDR3 is 20 residues long. V shed 4 bases and J 0 bases; nucleotides not matched to a gene: 10. CDR1 and CDR2 (germline): MGHRA, YSYEKL.

This chain links TRBV6-6 with TRBJ1-1; 9 bases line up with TRBD1. Unmatched junction bases numbered 3, after V lost 0 bases and J lost 7 bases. This CDR3 comprises 14 residues. Germline lookup yields CDR1 MNHNY and CDR2 SVGAGI (reference sequence). The CDR3, as DNA: TGTGCCAGCAGTTACTCGACGACAGGGGGTGAAGCTTTCTTT. As protein: CASSYSTTGGEAFF.

This chain links TRBV28 with TRBJ1-4, with D hard to call. The CDR3 spans 13 residues. The V gene lost 8 bases and the J gene lost 1 base, with 8 bases spanning the gap. Germline V gene lookup returns CDR1 MDHEN and CDR2 SYDVKM. CDR3: CASLDLTNEKLFF. CDR3 in DNA: TGTGCCAGCCTCGACTTAACTAATGAAAAACTGTTTTTT.

This clone was counted only a few times. This chain joins TRBV28 and TRBJ2-1, with TRBD2 matching 11 bases. The V gene end was trimmed by 5 bases and the J gene end by 8 bases; junction bases not matched to a gene: 8. The CDR3 sequence is 15 residues long. Germline V gene sequence: CDR1 MDHEN, CDR2 SYDVKM. CDR3 in amino acids: CASSQTGLAVDEQFF. The CDR3 DNA reads as TGTGCCAGCAGTCAAACGGGACTAGCGGTGGATGAGCAGTTCTTC.

The chain employs TRBV5-5 and TRBJ2-3; 16 bases fit TRBD2. The CDR3 totals 17 residues. CDR1 is SGHKS and CDR2 is YYEKEE in the germline V gene (reference sequence). With 4 bases clipped from V and 6 bases from J, the junction kept 8 bases outside the gene matches. CDR3 protein: CASSLIGTSGGVDTQYF. For the CDR3, the DNA is TGTGCCAGCAGCCTCATCGGGACTAGCGGGGGGGTGGATACGCAGTATTTT.

The rearrangement links TRBV6-4 to TRBJ1-1, with 7 bases lining up with TRBD1. Germline CDR1 and CDR2: MRHNA and SNTAGT. This CDR3 is 13 amino acids long. V shed 2 bases, J shed 8 bases, and the junction held 5 bases outside the gene matches. CDR3 sequence reads: CASSDRGQREAFF. The CDR3 DNA is TGTGCCAGCAGTGACAGGGGGCAAAGAGAAGCTTTCTTT.

The chain couples TRBV6-5 to TRBJ1-1; 10 bases are a match to TRBD1. The length of the CDR3 is 15 residues. Germline CDR1 is MNHEY and CDR2 is SVGAGI. J lost 9 bases, V lost 2 bases, and 9 bases had no gene match. The CDR3 protein is CASSYTDRGSTQAFF. DNA for the CDR3: TGTGCCAGCAGTTACACGGACAGGGGGTCTACGCAAGCTTTCTTT.

This clone was observed a few times. The chain carries TRBV28 and TRBJ2-7; D remains ambiguous. Germline CDR1 reads MDHEN; CDR2 reads SYDVKM. V shed 5 bases and J shed 2 bases, with 7 bases lying between them. The CDR3 runs to 12 residues. The CDR3 DNA reads TGTGCCAGCAGTACAAACGCCTACGAGCAGTACTTC. Protein: CASSTNAYEQYF.

The genes are TRBV19 and TRBJ1-2; 8 nucleotides match TRBD1. V was clipped by 7 bases and J by 6 bases; unmatched bases: 7. The CDR3 runs to 13 residues. In germline, CDR1 is LNHDA, CDR2 SQIVND (reference sequence). CDR3 amino acids: CASTPDRVHGYTF. Written as DNA, the CDR3 is TGTGCCAGTACTCCGGACAGGGTGCATGGCTACACCTTC. Drawing the rest from reference TRBV19 and TRBJ1-2, the complete variable domain is DGGITQSPKYLFRKEGQNVTLSCEQNLNHDAMYWYRQDPGQGLRLIYYSQIVNDFQKGDIAEGYSVSREKKESFPLTVTSAQKNPTAFYLCASTPDRVHGYTFGSGTRLTVV.